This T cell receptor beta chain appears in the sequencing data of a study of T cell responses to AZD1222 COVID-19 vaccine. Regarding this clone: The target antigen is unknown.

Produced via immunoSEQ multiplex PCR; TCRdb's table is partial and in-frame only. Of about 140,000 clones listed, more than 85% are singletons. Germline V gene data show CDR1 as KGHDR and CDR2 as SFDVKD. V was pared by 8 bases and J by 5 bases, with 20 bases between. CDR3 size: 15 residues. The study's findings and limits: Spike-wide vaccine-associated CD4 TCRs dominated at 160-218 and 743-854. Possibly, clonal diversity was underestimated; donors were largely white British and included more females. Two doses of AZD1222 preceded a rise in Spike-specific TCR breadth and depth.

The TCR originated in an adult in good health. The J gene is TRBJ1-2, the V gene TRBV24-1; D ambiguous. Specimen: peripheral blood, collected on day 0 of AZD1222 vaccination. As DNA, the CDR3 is TGTGCCACCACCACATTGGAGGACGTAAGGTATGGCTACACCTTC. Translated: CATTTLEDVRYGYTF.